The clone carrying this T cell receptor (beta chain) was observed once. Its antigen is still unknown. The sample originates from a study of vaccination and CD4 T cells after COVID-19. Treatment in this sample: roughly 11-day PBMC culture with coronavirus spike peptide pools or control peptides (ViraFEST assay). The study sequenced cultured CD4+ T cell DNA using the Oncomine TCR Beta short-read assay. Genomic DNA extraction was carried out from cultured CD4+ T cells. TCRdb re-called the PCR reads with MiXCR, one entry per CDR3 protein. The table records 15,000 to 20,000 distinct CDR3 sequences, approximately 29% of them present only once. Sequencing was done on a sample of cultured CD4+ T cells from blood. This receptor was obtained from a human donor with COVID-19.

CDR3 nucleotide sequence: TGTGCCAGCAGTTCTACCGGGGGGAGTACGCGAATCACTGAAGCTTTCTTT. Translated: CASSSTGGSTRITEAFF. This chain joins TRBV12-3 or TRBV12-4 and TRBJ1-1; D may be TRBD1 (5 bases). Trimming shortened V by 4 bases and J by 4 bases, and 22 bases separated the two germline ends. The CDR3 totals 17 residues.